This TCR beta chain was captured by sequencing in a study of blood T cell repertoires in COVID-19. In the study overall: Collection of acute and convalescent COVID-19 samples took place in the United States, Italy and Spain. Sources were T cells, B-cell-depleted T cells, or PBMCs; the material itself was cDNA or gDNA.

With 0 bases clipped from V and 7 bases from J, the junction kept 10 bases outside the gene matches. This CDR3 comprises 16 residues. Per the germline V gene, CDR1 is LGHNA and CDR2 is YNFKEQ. As originally analysed: Quantification of nucleated cells was approximated via reference gene primer amplification. Profiled with immunoSEQ multiplex PCR; TCRdb holds only in-frame clones, not every one. That table furnishes V, J and clone size, whereas the DNA furnished D and trimming. Of 200,000 to 300,000 clones listed, about 79% are singletons. J is TRBJ2-7 and V is TRBV4-2; 9 nucleotides match TRBD2. The clonotype comes from a man at least 80 years old with acute or convalescent COVID-19. The sample comprised peripheral blood. CDR3 nucleotide sequence: TGTGCCAGCAGCCAAGATTATAGTAGCGGGAGCAGGGAGCAGTACTTC. The encoded protein is CASSQDYSSGSREQYF.